This TCR beta chain was recovered during a study of a mutant IDH1 vaccine in newly diagnosed glioma. Turning to the study itself: Males made up 62.5% and females about 40% of treated patients, whose mean age was about 41 years. Receipt of radiotherapy, temozolomide, or both preceded the study, and most received both.

Comments on this clone: Its specificity is unknown.

The CDR3 contains 14 residues. The V and J ends lost 5 bases and 5 bases, in that order; junction bases with no gene match: 6. Looked up from germline, CDR1 is SGHTA and CDR2 is FQGNSA. Overall study findings and caveats: Variations in leading peripheral T cell clonotypes appeared to have no connection with pseudoprogression.

The time point is: week 5, during vaccination. The content of each vaccine dose was 300 ug of mutant IDH1 20-mer peptide, and topical imiquimod accompanied it. Newly diagnosed WHO grade 3 or 4 IDH1-mutant, ATRX-lost astrocytomas were identified in the donors. Generated by immunoSEQ multiplex PCR, the TCRdb table keeps only in-frame clones and is missing some. Of around 28,000 clones in the sample, 89% were seen once. V gene TRBV7-2 combines with J gene TRBJ1-3, with 7 bases that match TRBD1. The clonotype was recovered from a man younger than 35 with glioma. The sample in question was PBMCs, obtained from a glioma patient whose treatment included an IDH1 peptide vaccine. CDR3 sequence reads: CASSLGTARNTIYF. Here the CDR3 DNA reads TGTGCCAGCAGCCTCGGGACAGCCAGAAACACCATATATTTT.